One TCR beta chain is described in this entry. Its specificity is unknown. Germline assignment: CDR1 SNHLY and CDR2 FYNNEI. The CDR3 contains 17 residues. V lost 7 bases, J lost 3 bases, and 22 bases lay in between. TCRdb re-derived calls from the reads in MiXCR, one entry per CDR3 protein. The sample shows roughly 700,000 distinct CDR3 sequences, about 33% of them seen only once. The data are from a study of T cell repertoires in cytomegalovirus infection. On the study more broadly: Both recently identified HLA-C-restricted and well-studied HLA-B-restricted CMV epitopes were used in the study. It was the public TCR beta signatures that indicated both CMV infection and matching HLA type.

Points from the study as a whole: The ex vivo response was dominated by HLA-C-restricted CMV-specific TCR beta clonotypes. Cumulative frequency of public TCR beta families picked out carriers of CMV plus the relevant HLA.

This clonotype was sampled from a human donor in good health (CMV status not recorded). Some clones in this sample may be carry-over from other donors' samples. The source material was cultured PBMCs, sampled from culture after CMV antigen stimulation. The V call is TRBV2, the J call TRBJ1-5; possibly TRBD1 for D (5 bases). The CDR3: CASKLKMVGRVNQPQHF. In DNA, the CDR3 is TGTGCCAGCAAACTCAAAATGGTGGGCAGGGTCAATCAGCCCCAGCATTTT. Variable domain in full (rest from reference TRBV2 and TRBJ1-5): EPEVTQTPSHQVTQMGQEVILRCVPISNHLYFYWYRQILGQKVEFLVSFYNNEISEKSEIFDDQFSVERPDGSNFTLKIRSTKLEDSAMYFCASKLKMVGRVNQPQHFGDGTRLSIL.